These T cell receptor beta chains were read from a single sample in a study of identical twins. MiXCR, run by TCRdb on the 5' RACE reads, gives a single entry per CDR3 protein. Among over 600,000 distinct CDR3 sequences, 21% were seen once, and the ten largest hold more than 4%. The same data also went into a second study, on T cells expressing NK-cell markers.

The sequenced material came from PBMCs. The receptors stem from a woman in her late teens or twenties in good health. Each CDR3 is given with its conserved first and last residue. Size values are once, few and many counts, or a class for expanded clones, and some rows have none.

J gene | V gene | clone size | CDR3 protein
TRBJ1-1 | TRBV29-1 | NA | CSATWSINTEAFF
TRBJ2-7 | TRBV11-3 | NA | CASSWPGPYYEQYF
TRBJ2-1 | TRBV9 | few | CASSVALSGVLNNEQFF
TRBJ2-2 | TRBV20-1 | NA | CSALRAGNTGELFF
TRBJ2-1 | TRBV7-9 | NA | CASSSRLWDEQFF
TRBJ2-2 | TRBV6-6 | NA | CASSSFRTGELFF
TRBJ2-3 | TRBV27 | NA | CASRERETEDTDTQYF
TRBJ1-1 | TRBV7-9 | NA | CASSDPDTQNTEAFF
TRBJ1-2 | TRBV25-1 | many | CASKEGVYGYTF
TRBJ2-1 | TRBV20-1 | many | CSARYALGGAKFF
TRBJ2-7 | TRBV5-1 | few | CASSLDPSGRGQYF
TRBJ2-5 | TRBV20-1 | NA | CSATGGGEETQYF
TRBJ1-6 | TRBV12-3/TRBV12-4 | NA | CAGGSSYNSPLHF
TRBJ1-2 | TRBV20-1 | many | CSAYDSKIYGYTF
TRBJ2-1 | TRBV29-1 | few | CSELGLDYNEQFF
TRBJ2-1 | TRBV7-2 | few | CASSLEGLSSYNEQFF
TRBJ2-3 | TRBV20-1 | many | CSAKAGNSLTDTQYF
TRBJ1-2 | TRBV6-1 | NA | CASSTYRVGGYTF
TRBJ1-1 | TRBV6-5 | NA | CASSFVTAFF
TRBJ2-1 | TRBV12-3/TRBV12-4 | many | CAHPAVWNEQFF
TRBJ1-6 | TRBV12-3/TRBV12-4 | few | CASSSLEGSSPLHF
TRBJ1-4 | TRBV5-1 | NA | CASSQEVQDEKLFF
TRBJ1-2 | TRBV12-3/TRBV12-4 | NA | CASSFLTQYGYTF
TRBJ1-4 | TRBV4-3 | few | CASSQASTTNEKLFF
TRBJ2-7 | TRBV20-1 | few | CSARDPQGTYEQYF
TRBJ2-1 | TRBV20-1 | few | CSAGEYNEQFF
TRBJ2-2 | TRBV10-3 | NA | CAISVSSRGTGELFF
TRBJ1-5 | TRBV6-5 | NA | CASSSRENQPQHF
TRBJ2-3 | TRBV6-5 | few | CASSYSSGGSGGYTDTQYF
TRBJ1-5 | TRBV12-3/TRBV12-4 | NA | CASSFLGTGAQHF
TRBJ2-3 | TRBV6-5 | NA | CASSYSPGPDTQYF
TRBJ2-3 | TRBV20-1 | many | CSAREEGADTQYF
TRBJ2-7 | TRBV4-2 | few | CASSQTSGGSTYEQYF
TRBJ2-7 | TRBV7-9 | few | CASSTYRGNYEQYF
TRBJ2-4 | TRBV20-1 | NA | CSASPPVDADIQYF
TRBJ2-2 | TRBV27 | NA | CASRLAGGKGTGELFF
TRBJ2-3 | TRBV25-1 | NA | CASSATGISTHTQYF
TRBJ2-7 | TRBV7-2 | NA | CASSFLGLAHEQYF
TRBJ1-1 | TRBV20-1 | NA | CSARGGPYTEAFF
TRBJ2-1 | TRBV21-1 | few | CASSARPPLINEQFF
TRBJ1-2 | TRBV30 | few | CAWASQGIVGYTF
TRBJ2-1 | TRBV6-2/TRBV6-3 | many | CASSAPGAAGLNEQFF
TRBJ2-3 | TRBV12-3/TRBV12-4 | few | CAIRAGATDTQYF
TRBJ2-1 | TRBV12-3/TRBV12-4 | many | CASSPLNNEQFF